The rows below give T cell receptor beta chains drawn from one sample of a study of blood T cell repertoires in COVID-19. The protocol was immunoSEQ multiplex PCR, while the TCRdb copy is restricted to in-frame clones and leaves out a portion. This sample carries 150,000 to 200,000 clones, approximately 87% of them seen once, and the ten largest clones take roughly 3.6%. The sample taken for sequencing was peripheral blood. The receptors come from a man aged 18 to 30 with active or convalescent COVID-19. CDR3s leave out the opening cysteine and the closing phenylalanine or tryptophan. The D gene is left open where the match is weak. Clone size, where shown, is once, few, many, or a class for clones that have expanded.

>NA|TRBJ1-1|TRBV7-6|12|NA
ASSPTVLGTEAF
>once|TRBJ1-5|TRBV2|13|TRBD1
ASSVETGVAQPQH
>NA|TRBJ1-4|TRBV28|12|NA
ASSPMSTNEKLF
>NA|TRBJ1-3|TRBV7-9|14|NA
ASSLVSGTSGNTIY
>NA|TRBJ2-2|TRBV19|13|NA
ASNWGGPGTGELF
>NA|TRBJ1-6|TRBV7-6|17|NA
ASSSDGVREFGYNSPLH
>NA|TRBJ1-1|TRBV18|15|NA
ASSPIGGRAEKTEAF
>NA|TRBJ1-6|TRBV4-1|15|NA
ASSQVSWQGNNSPLH
>NA|TRBJ2-1|TRBV7-9|14|TRBD2
ASSPLAGASYNEQF
>NA|TRBJ2-3|TRBV24-1|13|TRBD2
ATSGTSGTGDTQY
>NA|TRBJ2-2|TRBV15|14|NA
ATSRGWGSNTGELF
>NA|TRBJ2-5|TRBV18|14|NA
ASSPNAGVSQETQY
>NA|TRBJ1-1|TRBV20-1|9|NA
SASRGEAAF
>NA|TRBJ1-1|TRBV5-6|10|NA
ASSFTGTEAF
>NA|TRBJ2-3|TRBV2|9|NA
ASSYTDTQY
>few|TRBJ1-2|TRBV24-1|12|NA
ATSGRWSNYGYT
>NA|TRBJ1-5|TRBV6-2/TRBV6-3|12|NA
ASSSRTENQPQH
>NA|TRBJ2-3|TRBV5-1|12|TRBD1
ASSTGQGEDTQY
>NA|TRBJ1-1|TRBV7-9|16|NA
ASSYPDMEPAQNTEAF
>NA|TRBJ1-2|TRBV12-3/TRBV12-4|11|NA
ASSFVDFYGYT
>NA|TRBJ2-5|TRBV21-1|15|NA
ASSKIGRLGGQETQY
>NA|TRBJ1-4|TRBV4-2|14|NA
ASSRGRTATNEKLF
>once|TRBJ2-3|TRBV4-3|11|NA
ASSQDHVDTQY
>NA|TRBJ1-6|TRBV7-9|12|NA
ASSSTGPNSPLH
>NA|TRBJ2-7|TRBV3-1/TRBV3-2|14|NA
ASSQDSTPLWYEQY
>few|TRBJ1-3|TRBV2|11|NA
ASRQESGNTIY
>NA|TRBJ1-1|TRBV30|9|NA
AWSVTGEAF
>NA|TRBJ1-2|TRBV2|12|NA
ASSDREGEYGYT
>NA|TRBJ1-1|TRBV4-1|13|NA
ASSPIPVMNTEAF
>NA|TRBJ1-2|TRBV7-9|13|NA
ASSLQGVSNYGYT
>once|TRBJ1-2|TRBV27|11|NA
ASSLTENFGYT
>NA|TRBJ1-2|TRBV7-2|11|TRBD1
ASRLTGGYGYT
>NA|TRBJ1-3|TRBV30|13|NA
AWSYRGGIGNTIY
>once|TRBJ1-4|TRBV5-1|13|NA
ASRRNPGNEEKLF
>once|TRBJ2-5|TRBV5-1|13|TRBD2
ASAILAGQEETQY
>NA|TRBJ1-1|TRBV6-6|16|TRBD1
ASSPRPRTGFDSSEAF
>NA|TRBJ1-2|TRBV19|12|NA
ASIPSGSNYGYT
>NA|TRBJ2-4|TRBV5-1|12|TRBD2
ASSLTSGKNIQY
>NA|TRBJ2-4|TRBV5-1|11|NA
ASSLQGGDIQY
>NA|TRBJ2-2|TRBV6-5|11|NA
ASSRRDTGELF
>NA|TRBJ1-1|TRBV10-3|11|NA
AISDYGLLEAF
>few|TRBJ2-7|TRBV6-5|13|NA
ASTLGRMSTYEQY
>NA|TRBJ1-6|TRBV4-2|14|NA
ASSQEPSTVGSPLH
>NA|TRBJ1-1|TRBV10-3|11|TRBD1
AIMWDRGYQAF
>NA|TRBJ2-1|TRBV24-1|11|TRBD2
ATSAVTSGEQF
>NA|TRBJ1-2|TRBV6-5|13|TRBD1
ASGRTGQGFYGYT
>NA|TRBJ1-2|TRBV28|12|NA
ASIKPEDLRGYT